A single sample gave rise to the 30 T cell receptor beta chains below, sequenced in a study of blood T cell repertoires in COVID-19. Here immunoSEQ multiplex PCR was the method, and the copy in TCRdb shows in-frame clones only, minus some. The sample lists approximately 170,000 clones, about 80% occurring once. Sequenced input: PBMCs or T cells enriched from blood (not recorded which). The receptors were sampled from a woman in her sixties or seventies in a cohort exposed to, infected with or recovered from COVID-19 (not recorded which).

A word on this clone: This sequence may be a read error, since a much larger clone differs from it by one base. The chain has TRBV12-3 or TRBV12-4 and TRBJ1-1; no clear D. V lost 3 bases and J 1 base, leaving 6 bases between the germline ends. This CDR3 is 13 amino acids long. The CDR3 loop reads CASSFTGNTEAFF. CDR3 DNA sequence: TGTGCCAGCAGTTTTACCGGGAACACTGAAGCTTTCTTT.

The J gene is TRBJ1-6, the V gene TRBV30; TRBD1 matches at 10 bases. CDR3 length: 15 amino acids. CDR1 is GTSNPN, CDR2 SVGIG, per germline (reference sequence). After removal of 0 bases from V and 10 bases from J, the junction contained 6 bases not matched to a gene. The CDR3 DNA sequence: TGTGCCTGGAGTGTACGGGGACAGGGGTACTCACCCCTCCACTTT. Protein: CAWSVRGQGYSPLHF.

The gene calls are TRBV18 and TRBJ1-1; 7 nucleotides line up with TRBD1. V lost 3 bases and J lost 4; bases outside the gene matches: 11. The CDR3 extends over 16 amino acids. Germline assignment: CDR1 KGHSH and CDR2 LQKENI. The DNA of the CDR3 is TGTGCCAGCTCACCTATGACAGGGCAATCAGGCACTGAAGCTTTCTTT. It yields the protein CASSPMTGQSGTEAFF.

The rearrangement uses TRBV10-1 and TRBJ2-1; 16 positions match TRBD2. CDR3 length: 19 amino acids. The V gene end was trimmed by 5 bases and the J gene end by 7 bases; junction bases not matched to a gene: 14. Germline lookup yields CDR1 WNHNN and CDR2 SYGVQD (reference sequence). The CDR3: CASSSGTSGRGQDLNEQFF. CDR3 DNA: TGCGCCAGCAGTTCCGGGACTAGCGGGAGGGGCCAGGATCTGAATGAGCAGTTCTTC.

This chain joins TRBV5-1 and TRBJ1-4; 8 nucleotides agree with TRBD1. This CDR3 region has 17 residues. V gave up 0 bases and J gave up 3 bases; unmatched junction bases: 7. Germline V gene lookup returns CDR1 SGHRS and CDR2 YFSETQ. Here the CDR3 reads CASSLGSGGNANEKLFF. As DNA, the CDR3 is TGCGCCAGCAGCTTGGGTTCAGGGGGCAATGCTAATGAAAAACTGTTTTTT. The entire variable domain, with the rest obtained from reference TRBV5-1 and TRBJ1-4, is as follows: KAGVTQTPRYLIKTRGQQVTLSCSPISGHRSVSWYQQTPGQGLQFLFEYFSETQRNKGNFPGRFSGRQFSNSRSEMNVSTLELGDSALYLCASSLGSGGNANEKLFFGSGTQLSVL.

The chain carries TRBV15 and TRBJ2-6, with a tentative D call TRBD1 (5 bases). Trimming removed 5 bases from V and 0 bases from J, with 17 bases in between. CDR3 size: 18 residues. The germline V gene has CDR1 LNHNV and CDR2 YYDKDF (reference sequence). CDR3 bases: TGTGCCACCAGCGGTTACAGGCTACTAAACTCTGGGGCCAACGTCCTGACTTTC. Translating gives CATSGYRLLNSGANVLTF. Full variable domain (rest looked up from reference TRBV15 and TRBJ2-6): DAMVIQNPRYQVTQFGKPVTLSCSQTLNHNVMYWYQQKSSQAPKLLFHYYDKDFNNEADTPDNFQSRRPNTSFCFLDIRSPGLGDTAMYLCATSGYRLLNSGANVLTFGAGSRLTVL.

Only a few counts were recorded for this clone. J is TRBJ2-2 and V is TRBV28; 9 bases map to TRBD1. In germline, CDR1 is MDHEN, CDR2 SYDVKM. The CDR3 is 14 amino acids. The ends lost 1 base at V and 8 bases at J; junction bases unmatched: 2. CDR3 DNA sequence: TGTGCCAGCAGTTTATTACAGGGGGCGGGGGAGCTGTTTTTT. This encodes CASSLLQGAGELFF. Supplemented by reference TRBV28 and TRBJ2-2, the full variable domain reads DVKVTQSSRYLVKRTGEKVFLECVQDMDHENMFWYRQDPGLGLRLIYFSYDVKMKEKGDIPEGYSVSREKKERFSLILESASTNQTSMYLCASSLLQGAGELFFGEGSRLTVL.

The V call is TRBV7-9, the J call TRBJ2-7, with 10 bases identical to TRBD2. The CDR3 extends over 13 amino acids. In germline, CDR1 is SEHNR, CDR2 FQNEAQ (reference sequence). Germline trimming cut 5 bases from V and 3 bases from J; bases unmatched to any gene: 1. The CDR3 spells CASSRTSGYEQYF. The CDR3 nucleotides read TGTGCCAGCAGCCGGACTAGCGGCTACGAGCAGTACTTC. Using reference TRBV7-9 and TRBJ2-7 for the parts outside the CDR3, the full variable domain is DTGVSQNPRHKITKRGQNVTFRCDPISEHNRLYWYRQTLGQGPEFLTYFQNEAQLEKSRLLSDRFSAERPKGSFSTLEIQRTEQGDSAMYLCASSRTSGYEQYFGPGTRLTVT.

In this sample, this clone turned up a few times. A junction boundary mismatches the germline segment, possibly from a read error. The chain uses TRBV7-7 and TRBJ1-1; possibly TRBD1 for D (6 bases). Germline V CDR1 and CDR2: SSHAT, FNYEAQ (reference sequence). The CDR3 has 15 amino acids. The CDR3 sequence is CASSPTGQFNTEAFF. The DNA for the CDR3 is TGTGCTAGCAGCCCCACCGGACAGTTTAACACTGAAGCTTTCTTT.

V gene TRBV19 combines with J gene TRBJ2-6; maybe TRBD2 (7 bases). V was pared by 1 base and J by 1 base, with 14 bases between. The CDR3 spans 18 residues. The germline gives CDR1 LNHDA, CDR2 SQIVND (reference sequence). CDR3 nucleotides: TGTGCCAGTAGTATAGTGGGAGGGGGGATATCTGGGGCCAACGTCCTGACTTTC. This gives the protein CASSIVGGGISGANVLTF.

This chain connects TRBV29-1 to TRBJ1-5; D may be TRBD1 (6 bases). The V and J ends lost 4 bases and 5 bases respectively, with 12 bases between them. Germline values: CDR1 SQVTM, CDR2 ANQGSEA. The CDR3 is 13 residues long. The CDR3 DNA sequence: TGCAGCGTTGGGTGGGGGCCGGATCAGCCCCAGCATTTT. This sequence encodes CSVGWGPDQPQHF.

CDR3 sequence reads: CASSSSFGGAYEQYF. DNA of the CDR3: TGTGCCAGCAGCTCCTCCTTTGGCGGAGCATACGAGCAGTACTTC. The chain uses TRBV11-2 and TRBJ2-7; D is unresolved. From germline, CDR1 is SGHAT and CDR2 FQNNGV. This CDR3 comprises 15 residues. Trimming cost V 4 bases and J 4 bases, with 17 bases left between them.

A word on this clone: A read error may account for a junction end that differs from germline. The CDR3: CASRGSGEGGF. The CDR3 DNA reads TGTGCCAGCCGAGGCTCAGGGGAAGGGGGATTC. The rearrangement uses TRBV6-5 and TRBJ2-7; D is perhaps TRBD1 (6 bases). The CDR3 spans 11 residues. CDR1 is MNHEY, CDR2 SVGAGI, per germline.

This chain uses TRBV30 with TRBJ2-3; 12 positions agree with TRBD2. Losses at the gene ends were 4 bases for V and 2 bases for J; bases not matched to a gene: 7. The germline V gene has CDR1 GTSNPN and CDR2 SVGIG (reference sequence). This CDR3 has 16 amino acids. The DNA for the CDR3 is TGTGCCTGGACTACCGGACTAGCGGGGACCACAGATACGCAGTATTTT. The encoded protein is CAWTTGLAGTTDTQYF. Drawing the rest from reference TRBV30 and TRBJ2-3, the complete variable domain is SQTIHQWPATLVQPVGSPLSLECTVEGTSNPNLYWYRQAAGRGLQLLFYSVGIGQISSEVPQNLSASRPQDRQFILSSKKLLLSDSGFYLCAWTTGLAGTTDTQYFGPGTRLTVL.

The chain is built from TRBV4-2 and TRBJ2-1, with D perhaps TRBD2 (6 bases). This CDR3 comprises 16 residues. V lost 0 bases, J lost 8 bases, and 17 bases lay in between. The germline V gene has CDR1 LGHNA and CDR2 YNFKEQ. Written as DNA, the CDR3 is TGTGCCAGCAGCCAAGATCCGGGACTCCAAAGGGATGAGCAGTTCTTC. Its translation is CASSQDPGLQRDEQFF.

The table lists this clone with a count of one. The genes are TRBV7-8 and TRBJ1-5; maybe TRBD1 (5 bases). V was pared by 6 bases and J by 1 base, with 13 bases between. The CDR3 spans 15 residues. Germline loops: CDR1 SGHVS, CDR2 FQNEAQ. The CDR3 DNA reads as TGTGCCAGCAGGTCCGGGACTCAGAGCAATCAGCCCCAGCATTTT. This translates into CASRSGTQSNQPQHF.

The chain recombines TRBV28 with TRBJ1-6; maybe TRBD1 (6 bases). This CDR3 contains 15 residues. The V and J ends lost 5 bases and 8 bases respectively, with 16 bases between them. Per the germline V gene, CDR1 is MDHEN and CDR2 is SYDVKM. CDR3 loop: CASSPVGSGDSPLHF. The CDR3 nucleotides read TGTGCCAGCAGTCCCGTGGGTTCAGGGGATTCACCCCTCCACTTT.

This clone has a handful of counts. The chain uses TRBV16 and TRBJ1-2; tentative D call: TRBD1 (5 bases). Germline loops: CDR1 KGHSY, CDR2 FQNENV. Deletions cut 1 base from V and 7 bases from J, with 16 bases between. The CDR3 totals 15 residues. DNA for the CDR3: TGTGCCAGCAGCCAATACTCCCAGGGAAGTCGTGGCTACACCTTC. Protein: CASSQYSQGSRGYTF.

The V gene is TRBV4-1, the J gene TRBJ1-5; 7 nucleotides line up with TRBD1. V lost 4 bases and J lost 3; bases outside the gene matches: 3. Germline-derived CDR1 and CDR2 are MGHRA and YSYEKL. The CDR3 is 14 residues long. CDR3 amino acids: CASSPGTVNQPQHF. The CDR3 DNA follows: TGCGCCAGCAGCCCCGGGACAGTCAATCAGCCCCAGCATTTT.

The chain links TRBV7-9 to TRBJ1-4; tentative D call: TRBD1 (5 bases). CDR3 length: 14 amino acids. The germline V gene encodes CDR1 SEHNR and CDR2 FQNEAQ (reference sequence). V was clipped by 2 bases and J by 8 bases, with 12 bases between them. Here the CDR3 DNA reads TGTGCCAGCAGCTTACAGGGCAGTAGGGAAAAACTGTTTTTT. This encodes CASSLQGSREKLFF.

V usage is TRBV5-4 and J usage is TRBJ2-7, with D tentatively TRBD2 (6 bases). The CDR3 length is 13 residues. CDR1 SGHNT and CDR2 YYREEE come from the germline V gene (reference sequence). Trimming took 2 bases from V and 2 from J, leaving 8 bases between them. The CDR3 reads CASSFAGTYEQYF. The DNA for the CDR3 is TGTGCCAGCAGCTTTGCGGGAACCTACGAGCAGTACTTC.

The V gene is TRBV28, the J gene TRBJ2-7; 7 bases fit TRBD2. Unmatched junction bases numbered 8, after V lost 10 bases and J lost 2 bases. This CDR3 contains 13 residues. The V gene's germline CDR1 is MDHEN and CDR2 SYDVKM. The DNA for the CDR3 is TGTGCCACCAGGAGCGGGACCACCTACGAGCAGTACTTC. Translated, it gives CATRSGTTYEQYF.

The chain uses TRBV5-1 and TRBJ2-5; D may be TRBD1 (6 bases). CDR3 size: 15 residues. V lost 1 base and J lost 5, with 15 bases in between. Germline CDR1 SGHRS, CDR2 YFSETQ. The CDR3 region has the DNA TGCGCCAGCAGCTTGATCGGGACAACCGAGGAGACCCAGTACTTC. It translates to CASSLIGTTEETQYF.

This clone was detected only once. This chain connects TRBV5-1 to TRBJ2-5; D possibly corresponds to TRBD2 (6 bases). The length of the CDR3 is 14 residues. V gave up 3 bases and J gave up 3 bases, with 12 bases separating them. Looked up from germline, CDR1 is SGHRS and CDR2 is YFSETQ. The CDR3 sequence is CASSYGTPKETQYF. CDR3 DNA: TGCGCCAGCAGCTACGGGACTCCTAAAGAGACCCAGTACTTC.

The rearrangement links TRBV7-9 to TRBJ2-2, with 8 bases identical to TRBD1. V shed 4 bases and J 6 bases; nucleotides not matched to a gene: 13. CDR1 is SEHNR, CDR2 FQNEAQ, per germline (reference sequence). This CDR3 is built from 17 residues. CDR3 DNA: TGTGCCAGCAGCTCAGTTCAGGGGGCGGCCTACCCCGGGGAGCTGTTTTTT. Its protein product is CASSSVQGAAYPGELFF.

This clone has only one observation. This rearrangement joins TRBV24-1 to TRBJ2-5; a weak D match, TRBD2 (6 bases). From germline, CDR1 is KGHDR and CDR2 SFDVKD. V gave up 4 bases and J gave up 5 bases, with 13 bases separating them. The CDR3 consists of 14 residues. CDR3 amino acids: CATSEGAGRETQYF. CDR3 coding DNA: TGTGCCACCAGTGAGGGCGCAGGGAGGGAGACCCAGTACTTC.

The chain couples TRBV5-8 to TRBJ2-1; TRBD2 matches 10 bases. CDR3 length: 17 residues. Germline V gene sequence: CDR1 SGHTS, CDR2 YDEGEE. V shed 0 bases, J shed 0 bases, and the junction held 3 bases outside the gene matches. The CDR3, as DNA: TGTGCCAGCAGCTTGGCTAGCGGGAGTTACTCCTACAATGAGCAGTTCTTC. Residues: CASSLASGSYSYNEQFF.

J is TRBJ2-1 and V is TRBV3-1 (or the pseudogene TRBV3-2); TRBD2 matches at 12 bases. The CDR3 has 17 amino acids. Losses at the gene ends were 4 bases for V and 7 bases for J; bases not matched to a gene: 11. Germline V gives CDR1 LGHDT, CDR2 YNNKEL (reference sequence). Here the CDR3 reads CASSRPKGTSGRNEQFF. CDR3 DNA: TGTGCCAGCAGCCGTCCCAAGGGGACTAGCGGGCGGAATGAGCAGTTCTTC.

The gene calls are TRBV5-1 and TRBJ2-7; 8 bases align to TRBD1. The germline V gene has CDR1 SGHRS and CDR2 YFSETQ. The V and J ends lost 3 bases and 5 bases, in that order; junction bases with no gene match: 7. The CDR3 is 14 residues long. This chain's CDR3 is CASSSWTGTNEQYF. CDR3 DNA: TGCGCCAGCAGCTCGTGGACAGGGACAAACGAGCAGTACTTC.

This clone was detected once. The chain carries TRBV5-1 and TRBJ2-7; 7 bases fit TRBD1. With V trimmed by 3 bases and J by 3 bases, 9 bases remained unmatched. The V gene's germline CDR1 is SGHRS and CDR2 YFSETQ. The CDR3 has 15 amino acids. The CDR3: CASSSTGASHYEQYF. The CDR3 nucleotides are TGCGCCAGCAGCTCCACAGGGGCCTCACACTACGAGCAGTACTTC.